One and the same sample provided the 6 T cell receptor beta chains below, sequenced in a study of cytomegalovirus exposure and HLA in healthy donors. Both 60 Vbeta primers and 13 Jbeta primers went into the PCR. Assay: immunoSEQ multiplex PCR; the TCRdb copy retains only in-frame clones and omits some. This sample has under 150,000 clones, with roughly 9.4% found just once. Specimen: PBMCs. The receptor set was obtained from a male donor in good health and CMV-seronegative.

This clone has just a few counts. The CDR3 DNA is TGTGCCAGTAGTGTGACAGGGGCGGGGGCCAACGTCCTGACTTTC. This translates into CASSVTGAGANVLTF. The chain is built from TRBV19 and TRBJ2-6, with 8 bases lining up with TRBD1. The V gene's germline CDR1 is LNHDA and CDR2 SQIVND (reference sequence). V shed 5 bases, J shed 4 bases, and the junction held 4 bases outside the gene matches. The CDR3 is made up of 15 amino acids.

The genes are TRBV28 and TRBJ1-1, with 11 bases matching TRBD1. J gave up 7 bases and V 5 bases, and 9 bases lay outside the gene matches. The CDR3 sequence is 15 residues long. Germline CDR1 reads MDHEN; CDR2 reads SYDVKM. As DNA, the CDR3 is TGTGCCAGCAGTCCGCCGGACAGGGGGCTCAATGAAGCTTTCTTT. This codes for CASSPPDRGLNEAFF.

This clone was seen only a few times. The chain joins TRBV6-5 to TRBJ2-2; TRBD1 aligns across 8 bases. Germline CDR1 reads MNHEY; CDR2 reads SVGAGI. Trimming took 0 bases from V and 7 from J; bases not matched to a gene: 4. This CDR3 comprises 15 residues. The CDR3 spells CASSYSQGAGGELFF. In nucleotides, the CDR3 is TGTGCCAGCAGTTACTCTCAGGGGGCGGGCGGGGAGCTGTTTTTT.

This chain uses TRBV28 with TRBJ1-1, with unresolved D. The V gene's germline CDR1 is MDHEN and CDR2 SYDVKM. V was shortened by 8 bases and J by 1 base, with 14 bases between the two germline ends. This CDR3 region has 14 residues. The CDR3 here is CASGLLGRNTEAFF. CDR3 bases: TGTGCCAGCGGGTTACTCGGGAGGAACACTGAAGCTTTCTTT.

This clone was observed a few times. This chain joins TRBV28 and TRBJ1-5; TRBD1 matches at 8 bases. The V segment lost 11 bases and the J segment 0 bases; nucleotides outside the gene matches: 6. This CDR3 contains 14 residues. Per the germline V gene, CDR1 is MDHEN and CDR2 is SYDVKM. Written as DNA, the CDR3 is TGTGCCGCAACAGGGGGATATAGCAATCAGCCCCAGCATTTT. This translates into CAATGGYSNQPQHF.

Only one count was recorded for this clone. The chain employs TRBV11-2 and TRBJ1-3, with D unresolved. The V gene lost 1 base and the J gene lost 3 bases, with 22 bases spanning the gap. The CDR3 covers 19 residues. Germline CDR1 and CDR2: SGHAT and FQNNGV. CDR3 in amino acids: CASSLGPGLPLRGGNTIYF. Here the CDR3 DNA reads TGTGCCAGCAGCTTAGGTCCTGGACTTCCCCTCCGAGGTGGAAACACCATATATTTT.